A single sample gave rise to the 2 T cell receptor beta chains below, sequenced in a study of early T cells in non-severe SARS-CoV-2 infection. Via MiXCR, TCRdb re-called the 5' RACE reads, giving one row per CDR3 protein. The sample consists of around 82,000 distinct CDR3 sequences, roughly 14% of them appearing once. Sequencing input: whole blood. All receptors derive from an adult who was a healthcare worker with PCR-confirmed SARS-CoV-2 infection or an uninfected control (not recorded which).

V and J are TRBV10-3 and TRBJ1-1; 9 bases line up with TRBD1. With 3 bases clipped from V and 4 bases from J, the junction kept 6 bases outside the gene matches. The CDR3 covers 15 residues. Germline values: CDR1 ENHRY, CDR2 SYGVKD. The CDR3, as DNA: TGTGCCATCAGTGATCCTAAGACAGGGGGCACTGAAGCTTTCTTT. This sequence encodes CAISDPKTGGTEAFF.

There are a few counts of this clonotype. CDR3 nucleotides: TGTGCCAGCAGACGAGGGGGCTACGAGCAGTACGTC. It translates to CASRRGGYEQYV. The chain recombines TRBV6-1 with TRBJ2-7; perhaps TRBD1 as D (6 bases). The V gene's germline CDR1 is MNHNS and CDR2 SASEGT. V was pared by 6 bases and J by 3 bases, with 9 bases between. The CDR3 spans 12 residues.